This T cell receptor (beta chain) was sequenced in a study of cytomegalovirus exposure and HLA in healthy donors. Study summary: Around 85 million unique TCRs from HLA-typed donors were held in an early data release. Regarding the study as a whole: In a later analysis, HLA-associated TCR beta chains were more clonally expanded than equally common others.

Points on this clone: As yet, its antigen is unknown. Compared with germline, one end of the junction differs, possibly owing to a read error.

The CDR3 has 13 amino acids. Germline V lookup: CDR1 MNHNS, CDR2 SASEGT. The PCR made use of 60 Vbeta and 13 Jbeta primers. Assay used: immunoSEQ multiplex PCR; TCRdb lists only in-frame clones, some missing. This table has about 160,000 clones, about 73% appearing once. The TCR sequence derives from a woman between 40 and 55 years old in good health and CMV-seronegative. This rearrangement joins TRBV6-1 to TRBJ1-1, with 8 bases that match TRBD1. The sequenced material came from PBMCs. The CDR3 here is CASSTPTTRDRSF. CDR3 DNA sequence: TGTGCCAGCAGTACGCCCACAACCCGGGACAGGTCCTTT.